The 15 T cell receptor beta chains below come from one sample, sequenced in a study of blood T cell repertoires in COVID-19. Here immunoSEQ multiplex PCR was the method, and the copy in TCRdb shows in-frame clones only, minus some. Here the sample spans roughly 35,000 clones, roughly 90% being singletons. Sequenced sample: peripheral blood. The receptor set was obtained from a man aged 60 to 69 with active COVID-19.

This chain links TRBV14 with TRBJ2-2; 7 bases map to TRBD1. After removal of 1 base from V and 5 bases from J, the junction contained 7 bases not matched to a gene. The germline CDR1 and CDR2 sequences are SGHDN and FVKESK. The CDR3 is 16 residues long. The CDR3 here is CASSQAQGRWTGELFF. The CDR3 DNA reads as TGTGCCAGCAGCCAAGCACAGGGGAGATGGACCGGGGAGCTGTTTTTT.

The chain combines TRBV7-8 with TRBJ2-2, with 7 positions matching TRBD1. CDR1 is SGHVS and CDR2 is FQNEAQ in the germline V gene. Trimming cost V 5 bases and J 6 bases; bases outside gene matches: 15. The CDR3 sequence is 17 residues long. The CDR3 nucleotides are TGTGCCAGCAGCCGTGGGACAGCAAATAGTAATGCCGGGGAGCTGTTTTTT. Its protein product is CASSRGTANSNAGELFF.

The chain employs TRBV18 and TRBJ2-1; TRBD2 matches at 8 bases. The CDR3 contains 15 residues. The germline gives CDR1 KGHSH, CDR2 LQKENI. The V segment lost 3 bases and the J segment 5 bases; nucleotides outside the gene matches: 6. Here the CDR3 reads CASSPRGAGDNEQFF. The CDR3 DNA reads TGTGCCAGCTCACCCCGCGGAGCGGGAGACAATGAGCAGTTCTTC.

The chain couples TRBV15 to TRBJ1-5; 9 nucleotides align to TRBD1. The CDR3 has 15 amino acids. The germline V gene has CDR1 LNHNV and CDR2 YYDKDF (reference sequence). Germline trimming cut 4 bases from V and 8 bases from J; bases unmatched to any gene: 9. The CDR3 DNA is TGTGCCACCAGCAAGGGACAGGGTGCGAGTGAGCCCCAGCATTTT. It yields the protein CATSKGQGASEPQHF. Combining the CDR3 with reference TRBV15 and TRBJ1-5 gives the whole variable domain DAMVIQNPRYQVTQFGKPVTLSCSQTLNHNVMYWYQQKSSQAPKLLFHYYDKDFNNEADTPDNFQSRRPNTSFCFLDIRSPGLGDTAMYLCATSKGQGASEPQHFGDGTRLSIL.

The chain links TRBV20-1 to TRBJ2-7; 7 bases are shared with TRBD2. The CDR3 sequence is 11 residues long. Germline-derived CDR1 and CDR2 are DFQATT and SNEGSKA (reference sequence). V trimming: 3 bases; J trimming: 7 bases; junction bases outside the gene matches: 3. CDR3 sequence reads: CSASGEGEQYF. The CDR3 region has the DNA TGCAGTGCTAGTGGGGAGGGGGAGCAGTACTTC.

V usage is TRBV9 and J usage is TRBJ2-3; D possibly corresponds to TRBD1 (5 bases). This CDR3 spans 14 amino acids. Germline V gives CDR1 SGDLS, CDR2 YYNGEE. Deletions cut 0 bases from V and 3 bases from J, with 8 bases between. The CDR3 spells CASSVVAGTDTQYF. The DNA of the CDR3 is TGTGCCAGCAGCGTAGTGGCAGGGACAGATACGCAGTATTTT.

The V and J genes are TRBV7-2 and TRBJ2-7; 10 bases map to TRBD2. Trimming at V came to 5 bases and at J to 6 bases, leaving 16 bases not matched to a gene. Per germline, CDR1 SGHTA and CDR2 FQGNSA. This CDR3 comprises 17 residues. CDR3 sequence reads: CASSARASGSFPLEQYF. CDR3 bases: TGTGCCAGCAGCGCGCGCGCTAGCGGGAGTTTCCCCCTCGAGCAGTACTTC.

V gene TRBV5-1 combines with J gene TRBJ2-5; the match to TRBD2 covers 11 bases. This CDR3 comprises 16 residues. V shed 0 bases and J 2 bases; nucleotides not matched to a gene: 3. Germline values: CDR1 SGHRS, CDR2 YFSETQ. The CDR3 nucleotides read TGCGCCAGCAGCTTGGTTTTAGCGGGAGGGCAAGAGACCCAGTACTTC. Its protein product is CASSLVLAGGQETQYF. Together with reference TRBV5-1 and TRBJ2-5, the CDR3 gives the full variable domain: KAGVTQTPRYLIKTRGQQVTLSCSPISGHRSVSWYQQTPGQGLQFLFEYFSETQRNKGNFPGRFSGRQFSNSRSEMNVSTLELGDSALYLCASSLVLAGGQETQYFGPGTRLLVL.

This clone was observed a few times. This chain links TRBV11-2 with TRBJ2-7; D gene unclear. V was shortened by 4 bases and J by 2 bases, with 12 bases between the two germline ends. This CDR3 has 14 residues. Germline lookup yields CDR1 SGHAT and CDR2 FQNNGV. The CDR3 sequence: CASSSLRRTYEQYF. The CDR3 DNA sequence: TGTGCCAGCAGCTCCCTACGCCGCACCTACGAGCAGTACTTC.

This clone occurred a few times. V usage is TRBV10-1 and J usage is TRBJ2-7; D is uncertain. CDR3 length equals 14 residues. Trimming removed 10 bases from V and 9 bases from J, with 25 bases in between. Germline-derived CDR1 and CDR2 are WNHNN and SYGVQD (reference sequence). DNA of the CDR3: TGCGCCACCCAGCCAGGCAGTTCGGCAATGGGGCAGTACTTC. It specifies CATQPGSSAMGQYF.

This chain connects TRBV30 to TRBJ1-1; 7 bases line up with TRBD1. CDR3 length: 13 amino acids. J gave up 14 bases and V 5 bases, and 17 bases lay outside the gene matches. Germline lookup yields CDR1 GTSNPN and CDR2 SVGIG (reference sequence). This CDR3 reads CAWGSGVGQATFF. CDR3 bases: TGTGCCTGGGGTTCAGGGGTCGGACAGGCCACCTTCTTT.

The V and J genes are TRBV28 and TRBJ2-3; 7 nucleotides line up with TRBD2. The CDR3 is made up of 16 amino acids. Germline V gene data show CDR1 as MDHEN and CDR2 as SYDVKM. J lost 3 bases, V lost 6 bases, and 12 bases had no gene match. In nucleotides, the CDR3 is TGTGCCAGCAGGCAGGTCGGACTAGTGCGGACAGATACGCAGTATTTT. Encoded protein: CASRQVGLVRTDTQYF.

The chain is built from TRBV6-5 and TRBJ2-7; D gene ambiguous. Germline V CDR1 and CDR2: MNHEY, SVGAGI. Trimming took off 6 bases at V and 6 bases at J, with 9 bases between the two ends. This CDR3 spans 11 amino acids. The CDR3 DNA follows: TGTGCCAGCAGCTATAAATCCGAGCAGTACTTC. It encodes CASSYKSEQYF.

In its sample, this clone was seen once. The chain couples TRBV29-1 to TRBJ1-6, with 7 bases that match TRBD1. Germline V gene data show CDR1 as SQVTM and CDR2 as ANQGSEA. Trimming took 5 bases from V and 6 from J; bases not matched to a gene: 4. The CDR3 sequence is 13 residues long. This CDR3 is CSVSTGSNSPLHF. CDR3 nucleotide sequence: TGCAGCGTTTCGACAGGGAGTAATTCACCCCTCCACTTT. The full variable domain, completed using reference TRBV29-1 and TRBJ1-6, is SAVISQKPSRDICQRGTSLTIQCQVDSQVTMMFWYRQQPGQSLTLIATANQGSEATYESGFVIDKFPISRPNLTFSTLTVSNMSPEDSSIYLCSVSTGSNSPLHFGNGTRLTVT.

The genes are TRBV14 and TRBJ2-5; 15 positions agree with TRBD2. The CDR3 has 19 residues. With 0 bases clipped from V and 1 base from J, the junction kept 6 bases outside the gene matches. CDR1 and CDR2 (germline): SGHDN, FVKESK. The CDR3 coding sequence is TGTGCCAGCAGCCAAGATTCCGGACTAGCGGGAGGGGTCCAAGAGACCCAGTACTTC. Translating it yields CASSQDSGLAGGVQETQYF.